The subject of this entry is one T cell receptor (beta chain). TCRdb ran MiXCR on the RT-PCR reads and lists one entry per CDR3 protein. The sample yields roughly 620,000 distinct CDR3 sequences, 10% to 12% seen once. This record belongs to a study of response to subunit inactivated influenza vaccine. The sample also formed part of further work on T cells expressing NK-cell markers. That paper states: What made the TCR beta cDNA was 5'RACE template switching with UMIs. Repertoires of TCR beta were obtained from T cells sorted as CD3+CD56+NKG2C+, CD3+CD56+NKG2C- and CD3+CD56-NKG2C+. The CD3+CD56-NKG2C+ fraction of several donors was likewise dominated by these clonotypes.

The source material was PBMCs from blood, sampled on the day of vaccination. The TCR was taken from a man between 45 and 60 years old who received an inactivated influenza vaccine.

This CDR3 reads CASSPLGVSYNEQFF. CDR3 DNA: TGTGCCAGCAGTCCCCTGGGGGTCTCCTACAATGAGCAGTTCTTC. This chain connects TRBV27 to TRBJ2-1; the D gene could be TRBD1 or TRBD2 (5 bases each). Germline V CDR1 and CDR2: MNHEY, SMNVEV (reference sequence). This CDR3 is 15 amino acids long. Trimming took 5 bases from V and 0 from J, leaving 11 bases between them.